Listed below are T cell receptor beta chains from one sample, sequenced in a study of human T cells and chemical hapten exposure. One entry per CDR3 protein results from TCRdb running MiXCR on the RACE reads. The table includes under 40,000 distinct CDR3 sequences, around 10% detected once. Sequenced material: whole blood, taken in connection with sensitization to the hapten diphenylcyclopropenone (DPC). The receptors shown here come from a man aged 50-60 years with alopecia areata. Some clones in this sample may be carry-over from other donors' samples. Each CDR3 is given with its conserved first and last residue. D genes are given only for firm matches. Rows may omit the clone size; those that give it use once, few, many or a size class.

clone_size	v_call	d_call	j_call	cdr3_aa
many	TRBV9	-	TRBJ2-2	CASSGTVTNTGELFF
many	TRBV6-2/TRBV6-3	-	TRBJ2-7	CASSPWGRQTYEQYF
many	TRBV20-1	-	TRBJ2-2	CSATGAIGTGELFF
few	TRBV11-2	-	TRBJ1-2	CASSKYDGRGNYGYTF
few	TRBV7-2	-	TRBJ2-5	CASSRIQGGGTQYF
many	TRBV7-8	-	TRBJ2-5	CASRAGNQETQYF
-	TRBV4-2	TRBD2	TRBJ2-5	CASSQLAGSQETQYF
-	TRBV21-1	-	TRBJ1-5	CASSKVGSNQPQHF
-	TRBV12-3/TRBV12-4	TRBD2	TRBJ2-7	CASRLAGGSYEQYF
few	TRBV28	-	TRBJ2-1	CASSDSRIQTRTSYNEQFF
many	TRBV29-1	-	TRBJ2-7	CSCRNGPYEQYF
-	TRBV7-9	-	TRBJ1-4	CASSLWIRANEKLFF
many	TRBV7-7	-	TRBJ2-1	CASSASPYNEQFF
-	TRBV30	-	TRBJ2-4	CARTELAKNIQYF
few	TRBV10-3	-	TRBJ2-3	CAISEMTDTQYF
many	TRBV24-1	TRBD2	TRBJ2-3	CATSDEAGGIPGSTDTQYF
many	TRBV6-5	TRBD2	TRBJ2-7	CASGGRASEQYF
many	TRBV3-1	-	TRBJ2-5	CASSREWSGRSF
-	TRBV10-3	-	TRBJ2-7	CAISATTYEQYF
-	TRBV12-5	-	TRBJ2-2	CASGLVEGLTGELFF
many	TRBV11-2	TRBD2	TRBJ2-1	CASSLGSGRIYNEQFF
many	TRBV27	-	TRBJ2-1	CASSYRGSSYNEQFF
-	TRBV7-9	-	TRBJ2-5	CASSPTLDETQYF
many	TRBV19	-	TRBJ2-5	CASSILGALRAETQYF
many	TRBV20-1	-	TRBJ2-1	CSARDRRGLRNEQFF
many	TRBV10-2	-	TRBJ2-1	CASRRNEQFF
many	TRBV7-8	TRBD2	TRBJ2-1	CASRTSGNNPTTDEQFF
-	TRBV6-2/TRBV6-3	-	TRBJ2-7	CASSYVGTYEQYF
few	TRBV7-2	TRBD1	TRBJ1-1	CASSAGQGLNTEAFF
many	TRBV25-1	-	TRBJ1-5	CASSESRGQPQHF
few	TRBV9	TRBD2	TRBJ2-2	CASSVALLTSPGELFF
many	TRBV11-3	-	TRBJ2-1	CASSLREGEQFF
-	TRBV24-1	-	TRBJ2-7	CATSDLAGSEQYF
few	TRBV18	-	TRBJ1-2	CASSPTIIPQPGNYGYTF
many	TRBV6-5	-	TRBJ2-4	CASSYSSLRQSVQYF
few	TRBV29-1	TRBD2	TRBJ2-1	CSVERTSGKNEQFF
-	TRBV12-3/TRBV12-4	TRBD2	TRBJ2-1	CASTLREGYNEQFF
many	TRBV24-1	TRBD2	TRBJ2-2	CATSDPDWTGTSLPTGELFF
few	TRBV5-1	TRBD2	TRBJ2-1	CASSLDGTSDNNEQFF
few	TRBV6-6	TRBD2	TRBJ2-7	CASSYRTSGEGEQYF
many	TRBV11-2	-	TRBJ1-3	CASSLAGSGNTIYF
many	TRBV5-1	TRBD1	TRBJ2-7	CASSPGGTGHYEQYF
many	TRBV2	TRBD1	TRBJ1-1	CASRTGGPPTTEAFF
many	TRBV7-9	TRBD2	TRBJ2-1	CASSRLAGGSGEQFF
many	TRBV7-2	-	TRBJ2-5	CASSLDREETQYF
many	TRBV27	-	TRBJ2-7	CASSSRPALPYEQYF
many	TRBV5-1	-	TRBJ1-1	CASSLSTANTEAFF
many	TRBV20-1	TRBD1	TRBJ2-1	CSTRRGTGGSDEQFF
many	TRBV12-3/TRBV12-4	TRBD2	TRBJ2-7	CASSRAGGSYEQYF
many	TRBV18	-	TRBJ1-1	CASSPRFGDLNTEAFF